Each of the 2 T cell receptor beta chains below was sequenced from the same sample in a study of OX40 agonist ivuxolimab in advanced cancers. The table came from immunoSEQ multiplex PCR; TCRdb's copy has only in-frame clones and leaves some out. The sample yields 79,000 or so clones, roughly 85% seen once. The starting material was CD4+ or CD8+ T cells sorted from blood, obtained in a trial of the OX40 agonist ivuxolimab. These receptors all stem from an adult with an advanced solid tumor such as melanoma, head and neck, liver or kidney cancer.

A few counts support this clone. The genes are TRBV6-6 and TRBJ1-5; TRBD1 aligns across 7 bases. V was clipped by 6 bases and J by 3 bases; unmatched bases: 5. Per the germline V gene, CDR1 is MNHNY and CDR2 is SVGAGI (reference sequence). The CDR3 loop spans 14 amino acids. The CDR3 DNA is TGTGCCAGCAGCACTGGGACAGTCAATCAGCCCCAGCATTTT. This codes for CASSTGTVNQPQHF.

The rearrangement links TRBV6-1 to TRBJ2-4; D not resolved. The V end lost 7 bases, the J end lost 0 bases, and 10 bases lay between the germline ends. This CDR3 contains 14 residues. Germline V gene lookup returns CDR1 MNHNS and CDR2 SASEGT. The CDR3 nucleotides read TGTGCCAGCATTCTGGGATCAGCCAAAAACATTCAGTACTTC. It yields the protein CASILGSAKNIQYF.